What follows are 7 T cell receptor beta chains derived from one specimen sequenced in a study of shared clonotypes between healthy human individuals. Some clones are missing from TCRdb's copy, which holds only in-frame ones; the method was immunoSEQ multiplex PCR. The sample has 1,500,000 or so clones, roughly 96% seen once. The source material was naive CD4+ T cells sorted from blood. Indicated subset: CD45RA+ positively selected. The receptors were sampled from a man in his thirties or forties in good health.

The CDR3: CASSHPSGLAGAGDTQYF. In DNA, the CDR3 is TGCGCCAGCAGCCACCCCTCGGGACTAGCGGGAGCAGGAGATACGCAGTATTTT. J is TRBJ2-3 and V is TRBV4-1, with 14 positions matching TRBD2. J lost 5 bases, V lost 3 bases, and 10 bases had no gene match. CDR3 length equals 18 residues. Germline V gives CDR1 MGHRA, CDR2 YSYEKL.

The rearrangement joins TRBV28 to TRBJ2-1; TRBD2 matches 8 bases. V lost 6 bases, J lost 15 bases, and 13 bases stayed unmatched. CDR3 length equals 13 residues. Germline CDR1 is MDHEN and CDR2 is SYDVKM. The CDR3 region is CASRPGLGLAMFF. In DNA, the CDR3 is TGTGCCAGCAGACCCGGTCTTGGACTAGCCATGTTCTTC.

The rearrangement links TRBV2 to TRBJ2-7; D unclear. Germline V CDR1 and CDR2: SNHLY, FYNNEI. The CDR3 is made up of 17 amino acids. V lost 0 bases and J 0 bases, leaving 15 bases between the germline ends. As DNA, the CDR3 is TGTGCCAGCAGTGAAGCGCAAGGCCCAAGCTTCTCCTACGAGCAGTACTTC. Translated: CASSEAQGPSFSYEQYF.

As to this clone: The sample has other DNA sequences that encode this CDR3 too. V and J are TRBV10-1 and TRBJ2-3; unclear D gene. Between the trimmed V and J ends, which lost 4 bases and 0 bases, there was a span of 2 bases. This CDR3 has 12 residues. Germline CDR1 reads WNHNN; CDR2 reads SYGVQD (reference sequence). The CDR3 bases are TGCGCCAGCAGTGCTAGCACAGATACGCAGTATTTT. Residues: CASSASTDTQYF.

The CDR3, as DNA: TGTGCCAGCATAGACAGTTCTCGCTCCTACGAGCAGTACTTC. This translates into CASIDSSRSYEQYF. The rearrangement joins TRBV6-5 to TRBJ2-7; D may be TRBD1 (5 bases). From germline, CDR1 is MNHEY and CDR2 SVGAGI. The CDR3 runs to 14 residues. V was trimmed by 7 bases and J by 0 bases, leaving 13 bases between them.

The chain employs TRBV28 and TRBJ1-5; the D is unclear. V lost 6 bases and J lost 3, with 9 bases in between. Germline CDR1 MDHEN, CDR2 SYDVKM. The CDR3 runs to 13 residues. CDR3 nucleotides: TGTGCCAGCAGCCAACTTTCCAATCAGCCCCAGCATTTT. It encodes CASSQLSNQPQHF.

In the case of this clone: This sample also contains other DNA sequences that code for the same CDR3. This chain uses TRBV28 with TRBJ1-5, with D possibly TRBD1 on 5 matching bases. The CDR3 sequence is 13 residues long. Germline CDR1 is MDHEN and CDR2 is SYDVKM. With 3 bases removed from V and 4 bases from J, the gap between germline ends came to 7 bases. Here the CDR3 DNA reads TGTGCCAGCAGTTTGACAGCGAATCAGCCCCAGCATTTT. Translation gives CASSLTANQPQHF.